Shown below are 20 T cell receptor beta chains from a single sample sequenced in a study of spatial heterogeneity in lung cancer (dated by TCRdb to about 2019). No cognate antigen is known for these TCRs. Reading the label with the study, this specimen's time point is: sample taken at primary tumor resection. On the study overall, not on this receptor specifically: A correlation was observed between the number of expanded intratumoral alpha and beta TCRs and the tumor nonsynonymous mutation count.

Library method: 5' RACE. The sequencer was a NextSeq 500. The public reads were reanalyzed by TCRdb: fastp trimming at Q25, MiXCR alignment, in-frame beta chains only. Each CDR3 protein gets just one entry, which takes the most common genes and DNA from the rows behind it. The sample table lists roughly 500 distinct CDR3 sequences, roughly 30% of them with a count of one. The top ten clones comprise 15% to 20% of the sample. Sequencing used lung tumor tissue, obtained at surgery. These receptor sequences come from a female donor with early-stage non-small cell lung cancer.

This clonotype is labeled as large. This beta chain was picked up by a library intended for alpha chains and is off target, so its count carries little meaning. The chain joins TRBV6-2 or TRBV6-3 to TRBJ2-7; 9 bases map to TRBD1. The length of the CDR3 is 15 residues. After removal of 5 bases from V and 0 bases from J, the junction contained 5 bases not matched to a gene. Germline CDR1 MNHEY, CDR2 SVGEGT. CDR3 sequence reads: CASSPDRGISYEQYF. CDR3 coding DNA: TGTGCCAGCAGTCCGGACAGGGGAATCTCCTACGAGCAGTACTTC.

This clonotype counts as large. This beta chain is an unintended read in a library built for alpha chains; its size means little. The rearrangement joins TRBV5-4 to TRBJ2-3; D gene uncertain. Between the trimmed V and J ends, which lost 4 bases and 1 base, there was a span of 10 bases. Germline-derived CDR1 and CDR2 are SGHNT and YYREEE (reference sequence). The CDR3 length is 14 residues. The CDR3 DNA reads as TGTGCCAGCAGCCTGCCCAAGGGCACAGATACGCAGTATTTT. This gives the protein CASSLPKGTDTQYF.

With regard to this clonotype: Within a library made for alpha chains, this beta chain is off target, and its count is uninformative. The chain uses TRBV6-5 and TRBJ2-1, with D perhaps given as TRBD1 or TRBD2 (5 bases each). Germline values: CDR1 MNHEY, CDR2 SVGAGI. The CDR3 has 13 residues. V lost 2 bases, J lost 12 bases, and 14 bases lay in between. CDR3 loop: CASSYDRGIGQFF. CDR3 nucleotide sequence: TGTGCCAGCAGTTACGACCGGGGCATAGGGCAGTTCTTC.

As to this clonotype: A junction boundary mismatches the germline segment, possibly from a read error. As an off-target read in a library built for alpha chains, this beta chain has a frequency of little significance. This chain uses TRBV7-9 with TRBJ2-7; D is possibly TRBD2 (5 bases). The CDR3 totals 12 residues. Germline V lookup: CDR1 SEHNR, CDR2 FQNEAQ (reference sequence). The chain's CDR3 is CASSSDLANPTF. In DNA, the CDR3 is TGTGCCAGCAGCTCCGACCTAGCAAACCCGACCTTC.

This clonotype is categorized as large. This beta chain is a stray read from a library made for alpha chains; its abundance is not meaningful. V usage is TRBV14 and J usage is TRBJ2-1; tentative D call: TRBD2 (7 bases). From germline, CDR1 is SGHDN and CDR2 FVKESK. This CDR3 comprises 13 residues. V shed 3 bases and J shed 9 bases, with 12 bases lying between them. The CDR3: CASSHRGAGEQFF. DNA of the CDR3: TGTGCCAGCAGCCACCGGGGGGCGGGTGAGCAGTTCTTC. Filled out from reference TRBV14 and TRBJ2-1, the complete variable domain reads EAGVTQFPSHSVIEKGQTVTLRCDPISGHDNLYWYRRVMGKEIKFLLHFVKESKQDESGMPNNRFLAERTGGTYSTLKVQPAELEDSGVYFCASSHRGAGEQFFGPGTRLTVL.

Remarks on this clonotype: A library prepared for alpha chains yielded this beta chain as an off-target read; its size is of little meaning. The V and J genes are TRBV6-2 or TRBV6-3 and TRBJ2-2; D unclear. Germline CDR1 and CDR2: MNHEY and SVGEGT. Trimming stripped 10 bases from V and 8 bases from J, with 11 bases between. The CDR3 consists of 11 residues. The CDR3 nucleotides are TGTGCCATCAGCTTGGGGGGGGAGCTGTTTTTT. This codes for CAISLGGELFF.

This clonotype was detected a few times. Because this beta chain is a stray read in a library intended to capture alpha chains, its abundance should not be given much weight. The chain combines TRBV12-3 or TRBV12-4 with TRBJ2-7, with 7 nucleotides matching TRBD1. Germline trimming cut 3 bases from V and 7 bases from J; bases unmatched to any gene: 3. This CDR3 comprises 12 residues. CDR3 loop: CASSLTGIEQYF. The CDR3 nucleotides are TGTGCCAGCAGTTTGACAGGGATAGAGCAGTACTTC.

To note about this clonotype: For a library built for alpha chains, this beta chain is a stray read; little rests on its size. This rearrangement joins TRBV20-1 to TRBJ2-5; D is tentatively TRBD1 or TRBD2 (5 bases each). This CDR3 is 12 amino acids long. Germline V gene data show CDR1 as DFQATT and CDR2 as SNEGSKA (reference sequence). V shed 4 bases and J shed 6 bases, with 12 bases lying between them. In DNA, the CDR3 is TGCAGTGCTATGGGTCGGGACCAGACCCAGTACTTC. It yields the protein CSAMGRDQTQYF.

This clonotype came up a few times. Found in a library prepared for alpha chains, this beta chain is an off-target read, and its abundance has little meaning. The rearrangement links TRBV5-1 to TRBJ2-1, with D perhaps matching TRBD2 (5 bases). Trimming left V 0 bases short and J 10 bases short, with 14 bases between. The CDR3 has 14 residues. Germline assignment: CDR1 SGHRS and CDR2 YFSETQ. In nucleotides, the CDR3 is TGCGCCAGCAGCTTGGGAACCGGACTTCAGGAGCAGTTCTTC. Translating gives CASSLGTGLQEQFF.

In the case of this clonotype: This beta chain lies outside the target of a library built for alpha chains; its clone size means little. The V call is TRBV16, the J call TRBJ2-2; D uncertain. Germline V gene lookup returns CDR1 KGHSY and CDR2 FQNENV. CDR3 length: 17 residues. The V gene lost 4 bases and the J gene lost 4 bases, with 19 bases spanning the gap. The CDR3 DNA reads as TGTGCCAGCAGCCTCTTGACAAGTTCTATAACCACCGGGGAGCTGTTTTTT. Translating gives CASSLLTSSITTGELFF.

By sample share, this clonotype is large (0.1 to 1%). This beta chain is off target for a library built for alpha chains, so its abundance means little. For the CDR3, the DNA is TGCAGTGCTAGCTCAGCGGGAGGAAATGAGCAGTTCTTC. This encodes CSASSAGGNEQFF. This chain joins TRBV20-1 and TRBJ2-1; TRBD2 matches at 9 bases. This CDR3 contains 13 residues. CDR1 DFQATT and CDR2 SNEGSKA come from the germline V gene (reference sequence). Trimming removed 3 bases from V and 7 bases from J; junction bases left unmatched: 4.

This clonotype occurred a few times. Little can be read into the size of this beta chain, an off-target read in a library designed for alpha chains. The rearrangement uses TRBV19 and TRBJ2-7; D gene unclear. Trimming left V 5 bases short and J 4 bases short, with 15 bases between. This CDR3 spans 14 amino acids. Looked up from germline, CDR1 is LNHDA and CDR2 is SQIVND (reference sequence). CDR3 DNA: TGTGCCAGTAGTGTCGGACCCGTAGAGTACGAGCAGTACTTC. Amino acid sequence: CASSVGPVEYEQYF.

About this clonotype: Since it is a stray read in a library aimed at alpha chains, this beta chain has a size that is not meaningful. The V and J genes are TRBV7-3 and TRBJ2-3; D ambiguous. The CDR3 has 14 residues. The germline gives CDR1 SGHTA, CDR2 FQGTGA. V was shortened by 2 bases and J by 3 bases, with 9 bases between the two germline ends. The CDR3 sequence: CASSLGYPTDTQYF. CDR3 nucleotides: TGTGCCAGCAGCTTAGGGTATCCAACAGATACGCAGTATTTT.

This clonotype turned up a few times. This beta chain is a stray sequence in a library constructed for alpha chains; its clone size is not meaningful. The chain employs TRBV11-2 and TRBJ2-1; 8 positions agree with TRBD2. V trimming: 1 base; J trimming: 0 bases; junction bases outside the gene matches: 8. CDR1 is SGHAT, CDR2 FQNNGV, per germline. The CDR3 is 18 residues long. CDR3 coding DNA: TGTGCCAGCAGCTTAGTCCCTAGCGGGCCCAACTCCTACAATGAGCAGTTCTTC. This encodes CASSLVPSGPNSYNEQFF.

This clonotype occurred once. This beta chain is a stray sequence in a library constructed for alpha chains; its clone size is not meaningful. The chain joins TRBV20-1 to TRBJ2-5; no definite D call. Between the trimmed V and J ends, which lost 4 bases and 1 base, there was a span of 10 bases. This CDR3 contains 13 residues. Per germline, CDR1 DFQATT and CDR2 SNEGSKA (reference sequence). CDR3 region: CSAKTYLQETQYF. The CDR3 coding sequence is TGCAGTGCTAAGACCTACCTCCAAGAGACCCAGTACTTC.

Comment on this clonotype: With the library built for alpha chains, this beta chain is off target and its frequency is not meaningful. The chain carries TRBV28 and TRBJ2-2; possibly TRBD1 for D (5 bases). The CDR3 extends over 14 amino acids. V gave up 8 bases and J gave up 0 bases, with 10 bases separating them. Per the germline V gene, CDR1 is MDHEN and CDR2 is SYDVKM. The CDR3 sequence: CASRRGPNTGELFF. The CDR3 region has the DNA TGTGCCAGCCGAAGGGGCCCGAACACCGGGGAGCTGTTTTTT.

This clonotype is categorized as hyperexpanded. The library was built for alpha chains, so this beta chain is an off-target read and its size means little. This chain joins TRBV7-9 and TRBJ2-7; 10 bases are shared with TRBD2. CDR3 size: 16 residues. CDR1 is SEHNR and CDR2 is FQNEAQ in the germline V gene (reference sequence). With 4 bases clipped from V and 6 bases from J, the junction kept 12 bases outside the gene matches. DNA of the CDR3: TGTGCCAGCAGCTCCCCGCTGGCTAGCGGGAGCCCCGAGCAGTACTTC. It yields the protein CASSSPLASGSPEQYF. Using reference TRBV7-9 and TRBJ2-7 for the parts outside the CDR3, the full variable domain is DTGVSQNPRHKITKRGQNVTFRCDPISEHNRLYWYRQTLGQGPEFLTYFQNEAQLEKSRLLSDRFSAERPKGSFSTLEIQRTEQGDSAMYLCASSSPLASGSPEQYFGPGTRLTVT.

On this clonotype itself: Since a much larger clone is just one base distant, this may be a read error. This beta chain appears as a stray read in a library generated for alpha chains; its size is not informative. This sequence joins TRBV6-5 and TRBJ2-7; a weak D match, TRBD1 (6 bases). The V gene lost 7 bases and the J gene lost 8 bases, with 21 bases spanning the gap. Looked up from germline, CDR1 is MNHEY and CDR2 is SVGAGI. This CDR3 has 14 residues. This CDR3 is CASTSRQGSFKQYF. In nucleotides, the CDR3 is TGTGCCAGCACCAGCCGGCAGGGGAGTTTCAAGCAGTACTTC.

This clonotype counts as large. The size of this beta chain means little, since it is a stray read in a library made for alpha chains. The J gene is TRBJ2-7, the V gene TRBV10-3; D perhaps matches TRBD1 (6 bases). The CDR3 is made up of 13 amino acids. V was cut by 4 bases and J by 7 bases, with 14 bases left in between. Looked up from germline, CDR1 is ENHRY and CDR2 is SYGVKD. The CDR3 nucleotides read TGTGCCATCAGTGGGCCAAATCAGGGGGAGCAGTACTTC. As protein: CAISGPNQGEQYF.

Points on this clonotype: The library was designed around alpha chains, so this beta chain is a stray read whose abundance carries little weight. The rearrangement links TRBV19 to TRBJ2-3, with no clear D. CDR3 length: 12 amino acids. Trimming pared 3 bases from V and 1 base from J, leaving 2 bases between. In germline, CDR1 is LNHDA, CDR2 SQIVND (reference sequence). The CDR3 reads CASSIGTDTQYF. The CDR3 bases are TGTGCCAGTAGTATCGGCACAGATACGCAGTATTTT.